Described below is a single TCR beta chain sequence and its context. Its antigen is undetermined. The data were obtained in a study of T-cell memory formation after mild COVID-19. Whole-study results and caveats: Shrinking CD4+ clones resided mostly in CM and EM, and CD8+ ones in EMRA.

TCRdb reprocessed the 5' RACE reads via MiXCR and lists one record per CDR3 protein. The repertoire consists of approximately 430,000 distinct CDR3 sequences, with more than 20% occurring once and the leading ten covering less than 15%. Looked up from germline, CDR1 is MNHEY and CDR2 is SVGEGT. After removal of 4 bases from V and 3 bases from J, the junction contained 8 bases not matched to a gene. This CDR3 is 16 amino acids long. This clonotype originated in an adult woman who had mild COVID-19 (a few samples of this study predate the infection). Cell type and time point are not known. Sequencing was done on a sample of PBMCs or a T cell subset sorted from them (not recorded which). V usage is TRBV6-2 or TRBV6-3 and J usage is TRBJ2-5; 10 bases match TRBD1. As DNA, the CDR3 is TGTGCCAGCAGTTTCGGCCCCGGGACAGGGGAAGAGACCCAGTACTTC. As protein: CASSFGPGTGEETQYF.